This TCR beta chain is from a study of blood T cells in healthy people across ages. This clonotype came up a few times. Peripheral blood samples of 9 to 10 milliliters were drawn from each donor. Germline lookup yields CDR1 MNHEY and CDR2 SVGEGT. This CDR3 region has 16 residues. Sample-barcoded 5' priming and a J-beta primer mix drove a second PCR of roughly 7 to 11 cycles. Every cDNA molecule carried a tag from a template-switch adaptor bearing 12 random nucleotides. Each CDR3 protein gets one entry after TCRdb re-called the 5' RACE reads with MiXCR. Of 650,000 to 800,000 distinct CDR3 sequences listed, approximately 44% are singletons.

The clonotype was recovered from a man aged 55-75 years in good health. Sequenced input: blood. The V gene is TRBV6-2 or TRBV6-3, the J gene TRBJ2-5; tentatively, D is TRBD1 (6 bases). The end of the DNA fits TRBJ2-7 better, so the J call may be wrong. The CDR3 sequence: CASGGRGGILPYEQYF. Here the CDR3 DNA reads TGTGCCAGCGGAGGCAGGGGCGGTATCCTACCTTACGAGCAGTACTTC.